The TCR beta chain under discussion was sequenced for a study of blood T cell repertoires in COVID-19. V shed 4 bases, J shed 5 bases, and the junction held 2 bases outside the gene matches. This CDR3 contains 13 residues. Germline CDR1 SGHDT, CDR2 YYEEEE. Sequenced by immunoSEQ multiplex PCR; TCRdb stores in-frame clones only, minus some. This sample carries 200,000 to 300,000 clones, approximately 84% of them seen once, and the ten largest clones take around 1.7%. Researchers sorted participants into cohorts using their self-reported clinical history. The gene calls are TRBV5-6 and TRBJ1-4; 7 bases are shared with TRBD1. The sample was PBMCs or T cells enriched from blood (not recorded which). This sequence originates from a man aged 40-50 years who had recovered from COVID-19. Written as DNA, the CDR3 is TGTGCCAGCAGCATACAGGGGAATGAAAAACTGTTTTTT. It encodes CASSIQGNEKLFF.